The subject of this entry is one TCR beta chain. Its antigen is unknown. No much larger clone exists at a distance of one base, and base qualities are not known. To prepare the library, the immunoSEQ multiplex PCR assay was applied. The multiplex PCR relied on a mix of 60 forward primers for TCR Vbeta segments and 13 reverse primers for TCR Jbeta segments. Amplification of the CDR3 region of rearranged TCR beta genes was performed with a multiplex PCR assay on genomic DNA. The Illumina HiSeq System was used to sequence the amplified TCR beta libraries as 87-base-pair reads. The paper's data handling went like this. A later analysis counted about 80 million unique TCR beta chains across the 650 to 700 repertoires, and roughly 10 million of these chains were shared by at least two donors. To remove PCR and sequencing errors, raw reads were error-corrected and collapsed into unique sequences using a nearest-neighbor algorithm that merged closely related sequences. CDR3 sequences were aligned to IMGT reference sequences to assign V, D and J gene segments. For a sequence to be retained, a match of at least six nucleotides to both a V gene segment and a J gene segment was required. A rearrangement counted as productive if the CDR3 had no stop codons and remained in frame with V and J, and every other rearrangement counted as non-productive. Following IMGT convention, CDR3 was defined as the stretch from the second conserved V-encoded cysteine up to the conserved J-encoded phenylalanine. The earlier analysis of 450 to 750 of the donors excluded any sequence lacking an unambiguous match to a single V gene segment. In an earlier analysis of about 590 of the donors, a V segment was called functional when productive rearrangements were above 56.7%, and segregating when the standard deviation between donors exceeded 5%. A statistical classification framework was built to diagnose cytomegalovirus status from the catalog of TCR beta chain sequences. In a later analysis, TCR nucleotide sequences were compared against IMGT/GENE-DB human TR gene sequences so that V and J genes could be assigned. Using the TCRdist pipeline, a later analysis assigned CDR3 sequences along with most-parsimonious VDJ recombination scenarios. A later analysis defined each TCR beta chain by its CDR3 amino acid sequence plus V-gene family, and excluded reads lacking a unique V-gene family. A later analysis removed 600 or so highly shared, low-generation-probability nucleotide sequences to deal with suspected cross-contamination and a sequencing artifact. A later analysis calculated a clonal expansion index for each public chain from normalized within-repertoire ranks of inferred template counts. Generation probabilities in a later analysis came from a VDJ recombination model fitted to out-of-frame rearrangements, and those results were checked against IGoR. A later analysis scored TCR-TCR, TCR-HLA and TCR-CMV co-occurrence with hypergeometric tests, applying a repertoire-size bias correction to TCR pairs. A later analysis estimated false discovery rates by permuting HLA or CMV assignments 20 times. In a later analysis, co-occurring TCRs were grouped using DBSCAN, and TCRdist sequence similarity was added for clustering within HLA-allele-positive subsets. Repertoires with fewer than 30,000 or more than 120,000 public chains, plus five repertoires with anomalous nucleotide sharing, were excluded from co-occurrence clustering. TCRdb carries this immuneACCESS record with in-frame sequences only. Its versions omit some clonotypes, under half of them owing to an unresolved V gene in the studies checked, with the rest unexplained. V and J calls and clone size are given by that table; D and trimming were obtained from the DNA. The sample table holds 90,000 to 120,000 clones, of which 77% were seen once. Clones ranked in the top ten supply under 5% of the sample.

CDR1 and CDR2 were assigned from the germline V gene as MNHEY and SVGAGI. The CDR3 covers 14 residues, taking in both the cysteine and the phenylalanine. Here the CDR3 DNA is all that survives: 42 bases in frame from base 1. Trimming costs V 0 bases and J 1 base, and their ends lie 6 bases apart. The source of the sample is a study of cytomegalovirus exposure and HLA in healthy donors (dated by TCRdb to 2016 to 2017). Regarding the complete study: According to an earlier analysis of 587 of the donors, roughly 180 million T cells yielded some 110 million unique TCR beta sequences and around 280 Gb of sequence data. All discovery cohort repertoires had been generated on a single sequencing platform. The aim of the study was to test whether cataloging public T cell receptors could identify signatures of past pathogen exposure. To predict cytomegalovirus infection status, the study combined high-throughput TCR immunosequencing, statistical association of individual TCRs with disease status, and machine learning. Besides the first cohort of 500 to 700 subjects, a separate validation cohort made up of 120 different subjects was used. Among about 400 genotyped donors of the cohort, an average of roughly 230,000 unique TCR beta nucleotide sequences was sequenced per donor, of which 15% to 20% were non-productive. An early release that covered fewer than 750 HLA-typed donors contained approximately 300 gigabases of sequencing data and tens of millions of unique TCR sequences. In an earlier analysis of roughly 580 of the donors, high-throughput TCR beta sequencing was used to judge whether each TCR beta V gene segment behaved as functional or pseudogenic. In a later genetic analysis, genome-wide SNP genotypes for about three fifths of the roughly 670 donors were used, and that subset was treated as a discovery cohort. Because of strong linkage in the cohort, 4 to 6 DR-DQ haplotypes were treated as single units for association and clustering. Typing coverage varied by locus: roughly 620-640 donors for A, B, C, DRB1 and DQB1; roughly 560 for DQA1; 606 for DPA1; more than 450 for DPB1. The T cell repertoires of several hundred subjects were profiled by immunosequencing and related to cytomegalovirus serostatus. Donor age, sex, ethnicity and CMV serostatus were collected together with the repertoire data. Of the approximately 400 genotyped donors, 81% were placed in the genetic ancestry cluster associated with self-reported Caucasian donors. In a later analysis, previously published TCR beta repertoires from 550 to 700 donors were re-analyzed and high-resolution HLA genotyping was added so that TCR occurrence patterns could be studied. Rather than drawing on any new phenotypic data, the later analysis identified candidate immune exposures from TCR beta sequences and the way those sequences occurred across donors. HLA typing included class I and class II loci at four-digit resolution.

The cohort was made up of approximately 700 healthy bone marrow donors. All cohort members were sampled while nominally healthy, although unrecorded immune exposures were likely present. The donor was CMV seronegative and belonged to the group of 350 to 400 seronegative cohort members. Every donor gave a peripheral blood sample, and the peripheral blood mononuclear cells from that sample were used for TCR beta sequencing. The Qiagen DNeasy Blood Extraction Kit was used to extract genomic DNA from the blood cell samples. Overall study outcomes, separate from this receptor: An association between a missense DCLRE1C variant and V-gene and J-gene trimming of TCR beta chains was found in a later genetic analysis and replicated in an independent cohort. A further reported finding was that TCR beta sequences accurately predicted the HLA-A and HLA-B alleles for most subjects in the first cohort. The authors suggested that the approach could potentially be generalized to other disease states and immunological phenotypes. Only TCR beta chains were sequenced in this cohort, and the absence of alpha or paired-chain data limited detectable features. Three of the identified cytomegalovirus-associated TCR beta chains were confirmed in vitro to be specific for cytomegalovirus antigens. Compared with the 666-donor mean, donors in an Asian-associated ancestry cluster had fewer N-insertions in productive TCRs, according to a later genetic analysis. Broadly in line with IMGT annotations, most TCR beta V segments showed up in productive rearrangements about 87% or about 30% of the time in an earlier analysis of about 500 of the donors. A later analysis reported that several top co-occurrence clusters appeared linked to parvovirus B19, influenza, CMV and Epstein-Barr virus. The earlier analysis of approximately 540 of the donors excluded some 16 rarely observed V segments, including chromosome 9 orphons, because counts were too low. Because the 87-base-pair reads could not distinguish some IMGT-functional V segments, including TRBV6-2 and TRBV6-3, those segments were excluded. According to a later analysis, most CMV-associated TCR beta chains appeared to be HLA-restricted, and the HLA associations seemed to be driven largely by CMV exposure. HLA typing was unavailable for some donors at each locus, so association tests used only the typed subset. Most TCR sequences were seen in very few donors, while some public TCRs were found in many individuals. Linkage disequilibrium might explain the correlated functional status among segregating V segments, but an unknown experimental factor could not be ruled out. In a later analysis, the rate of TCR association differed among HLA loci, with DRB1 alleles having the most associated TCRs and HLA-C alleles having the fewest. When HLA alleles, especially DR and DQ, strongly co-occurred, TCR associations were difficult to assign to individual alleles. Cytomegalovirus status was reported to be diagnosed by the classifier with high specificity and sensitivity in both the original and validation cohorts. Immune exposure information for the cohort was limited to CMV serostatus. In the study, 164 TCR beta chains were listed as associated with cytomegalovirus. A group of highly shared sequence variants was considered likely to be a technical artifact of the sequencing pipeline. A later analysis found that HLA-associated TCR beta chains were more clonally expanded and had lower generation probabilities than equally common non-associated chains. At a false discovery rate of 0.05, a later analysis linked around 15,000 TCR beta sequences to specific HLA alleles. Roughly uniform sequencing depth across donors was assumed in presence/absence analyses, although this assumption may not hold.

Recombination joined TRBV6-5 with TRBJ1-1, with no D gene named confidently. The specimen sequenced was PBMCs. This sequence was found in a male donor in good health and CMV-seronegative. DNA sequence: TGTGCCAGCAGTTACTCCCGACAGAACACTGAAGCTTTCTTT. This translates into CASSYSRQNTEAFF.